This T cell receptor (beta chain) was obtained from a study of blood T cell repertoires in COVID-19. As for the study in general: COVID-19 samples, acute and convalescent, were from the United States, Italy and Spain. Sample material is recorded as cDNA or gDNA derived from T cells, B-cell-depleted T cells, or PBMCs.

In the study's own analysis: Researchers report that nucleated cell counts were estimated from reference gene primer amplification. Assay used: immunoSEQ multiplex PCR; TCRdb lists only in-frame clones, some missing. V and J calls and clone size are copied from that table; D and trimming were computed from the DNA. Counted here are fewer than 50,000 clones, over 80% occurring once; the ten biggest clones make up roughly 12%. V was shortened by 5 bases and J by 4 bases, with 26 bases between the two germline ends. This CDR3 spans 18 amino acids. Germline V gene sequence: CDR1 SGHVS, CDR2 FQNEAQ. The TCR was taken from a human donor in a cohort sampled during active COVID-19. The chain combines TRBV7-8 with TRBJ1-2; the D gene is possibly TRBD1 (5 bases). Sequencing was carried out using peripheral blood. The CDR3 DNA reads TGTGCCAGCAGCCAACCCAGCCAGGGCTACCCTGTGGGCTATGGCTACACCTTC. Its protein is CASSQPSQGYPVGYGYTF.